Listed below are T cell receptor beta chains from one sample, sequenced in a study of blood T cell repertoires in COVID-19. Method: immunoSEQ multiplex PCR; TCRdb's copy keeps in-frame clones and lacks some. This sample has 110,000 to 150,000 clones, with about 86% found just once. Sequencing was performed on peripheral blood. These receptor sequences come from a woman aged 55-75 years with acute or convalescent COVID-19. CDR3s include the opening cysteine and the closing phenylalanine or tryptophan. D genes are given only for firm matches. Some rows mark clone size as missing; the rest say once, few, many or name a class of expanded clone.

d_gene | j_gene | v_gene | abundance | CDR3aa | CDR3nt
. | TRBJ2-1 | TRBV20-1 | . | CSAADRNEQFF | TGCAGTGCTGCTGACAGAAATGAGCAGTTCTTC
. | TRBJ2-3 | TRBV6-5 | . | CASSPTRVEQYF | TGTGCCAGCAGCCCCACTCGTGTCGAGCAGTATTTT
. | TRBJ2-2 | TRBV6-5 | . | CASSYSWASGELFF | TGTGCCAGCAGTTACTCCTGGGCCTCCGGGGAGCTGTTTTTT
TRBD1 | TRBJ1-1 | TRBV15 | once | CATSSGQATEAFF | TGTGCCACCAGCAGTGGACAGGCAACAGAAGCTTTCTTT
TRBD1 | TRBJ2-7 | TRBV6-5 | . | CASRDDRAGSYEQYF | TGTGCCAGCAGAGATGACAGGGCCGGCTCCTACGAGCAGTACTTC
TRBD1 | TRBJ1-1 | TRBV6-5 | . | CASSSQGGTEAFF | TGTGCCAGCAGCTCTCAGGGGGGCACTGAAGCTTTCTTT
. | TRBJ1-1 | TRBV5-1 | . | CASSLHKGEDTEAFF | TGCGCCAGCAGCTTGCATAAGGGAGAAGACACTGAAGCTTTCTTT
. | TRBJ2-1 | TRBV7-8 | . | CASSFGTRDNEQFF | TGTGCCAGCAGCTTCGGGACAAGGGACAATGAGCAGTTCTTC
. | TRBJ1-5 | TRBV28 | . | CASSPGYRVSNQPQHF | TGTGCCAGCAGTCCCGGATACAGGGTTAGCAATCAGCCCCAGCATTTT
. | TRBJ2-3 | TRBV19 | . | CASSIRGSTDTQYF | TGTGCCAGTAGTATCCGGGGTAGCACAGATACGCAGTATTTT
. | TRBJ1-1 | TRBV6-5 | . | CASKSTGITEAFF | TGTGCCAGCAAAAGTACAGGGATCACTGAAGCTTTCTTT
TRBD1 | TRBJ2-2 | TRBV10-3 | . | CAISASGTGAYGAFSTLGGELFF | TGTGCCATCAGTGCCTCCGGGACAGGAGCCTACGGGGCTTTTTCCACACTGGGGGGGGAGCTGTTTTTT
TRBD1 | TRBJ1-1 | TRBV28 | . | CASSSSGGGSTEAFF | TGTGCCAGCAGTTCGTCAGGGGGTGGGAGCACTGAAGCTTTCTTT
. | TRBJ1-6 | TRBV27 | . | CASSFPPTGTSSSPLHF | TGTGCCAGCAGTTTCCCCCCAACCGGGACAAGTTCTTCACCCCTCCACTTT
. | TRBJ1-1 | TRBV18 | . | CASSLAQGNTEAFF | TGTGCCAGCTCACTGGCACAGGGGAACACTGAAGCTTTCTTT
TRBD2 | TRBJ2-3 | TRBV18 | few | CASSPPASGGSDTDTQYF | TGTGCCAGCTCACCACCGGCTAGCGGGGGCTCCGACACAGATACGCAGTATTTT
. | TRBJ2-5 | TRBV5-1 | . | CASSVEETQYF | TGCGCCAGCAGTGTCGAAGAGACCCAGTACTTC
. | TRBJ1-3 | TRBV28 | . | CASSLLRGGWENTIYF | TGTGCCAGCAGTTTACTCCGGGGGGGTTGGGAAAACACCATATATTTT
. | TRBJ2-7 | TRBV2 | . | CASSETRGGSYEQYF | TGTGCCAGCAGTGAAACAAGGGGGGGCTCCTACGAGCAGTACTTC
. | TRBJ2-2 | TRBV28 | . | CASRRQGRAGELFF | TGTGCCAGCAGACGCCAGGGAAGGGCCGGGGAGCTGTTTTTT
. | TRBJ1-5 | TRBV6-2/TRBV6-3 | . | CASSYIRPDNQPQHF | TGTGCCAGCAGTTACATCAGGCCTGACAATCAGCCCCAGCATTTT
. | TRBJ2-4 | TRBV28 | . | CASSLGTGWRGGLLNIQYF | TGTGCCAGCAGTTTAGGGACAGGGTGGCGGGGGGGCCTTTTGAACATTCAGTACTTC
. | TRBJ1-2 | TRBV9 | . | CASSQTVSGDYGYTF | TGTGCCAGCAGCCAAACGGTTTCCGGGGACTATGGCTACACCTTC
TRBD1 | TRBJ1-1 | TRBV10-1 | once | CASSGNRGATEAFF | TGCGCCAGCAGTGGAAACAGGGGGGCCACTGAAGCTTTCTTT
TRBD1 | TRBJ1-3 | TRBV4-1 | . | CASSQEGALRTGGNTIYF | TGCGCCAGCAGCCAAGAGGGGGCCTTGCGGACAGGGGGAAACACCATATATTTT
. | TRBJ2-2 | TRBV2 | . | CASSLRQRLFF | TGTGCCAGCAGTCTACGTCAACGGCTGTTTTTT
. | TRBJ1-4 | TRBV6-6 | few | CASSRSRDNEKLFF | TGTGCCAGCAGTCGATCCAGGGATAATGAAAAACTGTTTTTT
. | TRBJ1-1 | TRBV28 | . | CASSLFDRNTEAFF | TGTGCCAGCAGTTTATTCGACAGGAACACTGAAGCTTTCTTT
. | TRBJ2-3 | TRBV15 | . | CATSKSGRTDTQYF | TGTGCCACCAGCAAGAGCGGACGCACAGATACGCAGTATTTT
. | TRBJ1-3 | TRBV7-8 | few | CASSPGGNTIYF | TGTGCCAGCAGCCCCGGGGGGAACACCATATATTTT
. | TRBJ1-4 | TRBV5-1 | . | CASSLAPIRQGGEKLFF | TGCGCCAGCAGCTTGGCCCCGATTAGGCAGGGAGGTGAAAAACTGTTTTTT
. | TRBJ1-6 | TRBV6-6 | . | CASSYSGSENSPLHF | TGTGCCAGCAGTTACTCCGGCAGCGAAAATTCACCCCTCCACTTT
. | TRBJ1-4 | TRBV3-1/TRBV3-2 | . | CASSWGHRNEKLFF | TGTGCCAGCAGCTGGGGACATAGAAATGAAAAACTGTTTTTT
. | TRBJ2-3 | TRBV6-5 | . | CATRDTFSTDTQYF | TGTGCCACCCGCGACACTTTTAGCACAGATACGCAGTATTTT
. | TRBJ1-4 | TRBV10-3 | . | CASSGGLGEKLFF | TGTGCCAGTTCTGGGGGGTTGGGTGAAAAACTGTTTTTT
. | TRBJ1-2 | TRBV3-1/TRBV3-2 | . | CASSQDRGGTYGYTF | TGTGCCAGCAGCCAAGATCGGGGGGGAACCTATGGCTACACCTTC
. | TRBJ1-5 | TRBV20-1 | . | CSASVQGLDQPQHF | TGCAGTGCTAGTGTTCAGGGTCTGGATCAGCCCCAGCATTTT
. | TRBJ1-2 | TRBV27 | . | CASSLGRGANGYTF | TGTGCCAGCAGTTTAGGAAGGGGCGCGAATGGCTACACCTTC
TRBD2 | TRBJ2-1 | TRBV7-6 | . | CASSLNAGGTYNEQFF | TGTGCCAGCAGCTTAAACGCGGGGGGGACCTACAATGAGCAGTTCTTC
TRBD1 | TRBJ2-7 | TRBV19 | . | CASSARDRPSYEQYF | TGTGCCAGTAGTGCCCGGGACAGGCCCTCCTACGAGCAGTACTTC
TRBD1 | TRBJ2-2 | TRBV24-1 | . | CATSDPGQGLAGELFF | TGTGCCACCAGTGACCCGGGACAGGGGCTAGCCGGGGAGCTGTTTTTT
. | TRBJ2-6 | TRBV9 | . | CASSVGTGANVLTF | TGTGCCAGCAGCGTAGGTACTGGGGCCAACGTCCTGACTTTC
. | TRBJ2-1 | TRBV6-5 | . | CASRQGYNEQFF | TGTGCCAGCAGGCAGGGATACAATGAGCAGTTCTTC
. | TRBJ1-1 | TRBV11-2 | . | CASRLGHLRTEAFF | TGTGCCAGCAGACTTGGACACCTGCGCACTGAAGCTTTCTTT
. | TRBJ2-3 | TRBV30 | . | CARTGPGTDTQYF | TGTGCCAGAACAGGACCGGGCACAGATACGCAGTATTTT
TRBD1 | TRBJ2-5 | TRBV14 | once | CASSPRTGLQETQYF | TGTGCCAGCAGCCCGAGGACAGGGCTCCAAGAGACCCAGTACTTC
. | TRBJ2-5 | TRBV6-2/TRBV6-3 | once | CASSYRGGSETQYF | TGTGCCAGCAGTTACCGCGGGGGCTCAGAGACCCAGTACTTC
TRBD2 | TRBJ2-7 | TRBV3-1/TRBV3-2 | few | CASSQAWTSRYPEQYF | TGTGCCAGCAGCCAAGCTTGGACTAGCCGGTACCCCGAGCAGTACTTC
. | TRBJ2-3 | TRBV5-1 | . | CASSRTAPGTDTQYF | TGCGCCAGCAGCCGGACAGCCCCCGGCACAGATACGCAGTATTTT
TRBD1 | TRBJ2-2 | TRBV3-1/TRBV3-2 | once | CASSLGQGATGELFF | TGTGCCAGCAGTTTAGGACAGGGGGCGACCGGGGAGCTGTTTTTT
. | TRBJ1-2 | TRBV7-2 | . | CASSLGQGSGYGYTF | TGTGCCAGCAGCTTAGGTCAGGGGAGCGGCTATGGCTACACCTTC
TRBD1 | TRBJ1-4 | TRBV25-1 | . | CASSRGQGRLGKLFF | TGTGCCAGCAGTCGCGGACAGGGACGCTTAGGAAAACTGTTTTTT
. | TRBJ2-3 | TRBV28 | once | CASSSSGETDTQYF | TGTGCCAGCAGCTCTTCCGGGGAAACAGATACGCAGTATTTT
TRBD1 | TRBJ2-3 | TRBV27 | . | CASSGTEPGNTQYF | TGTGCCAGCAGTGGGACAGAGCCGGGAAATACGCAGTATTTT
. | TRBJ1-6 | TRBV5-5 | . | CASSPLPTGSNSPLHF | TGTGCCAGCAGCCCTCTACCCACAGGGTCGAATTCACCCCTCCACTTT
. | TRBJ1-1 | TRBV25-1 | . | CASTPGENTEAFF | TGTGCCAGCACTCCAGGGGAGAACACTGAAGCTTTCTTT
TRBD2 | TRBJ2-4 | TRBV30 | . | CAWSFLAGAKNIQYF | TGTGCCTGGAGTTTCCTAGCGGGGGCCAAAAACATTCAGTACTTC
. | TRBJ1-5 | TRBV15 | . | CATSRASGGGDPELRPQHF | TGTGCCACCAGCAGAGCATCCGGGGGAGGGGATCCGGAATTACGGCCCCAGCATTTT
TRBD1 | TRBJ2-2 | TRBV25-1 | . | CASSQDREVRELFF | TGTGCCAGCAGTCAGGACAGGGAGGTCCGGGAGCTGTTTTTT